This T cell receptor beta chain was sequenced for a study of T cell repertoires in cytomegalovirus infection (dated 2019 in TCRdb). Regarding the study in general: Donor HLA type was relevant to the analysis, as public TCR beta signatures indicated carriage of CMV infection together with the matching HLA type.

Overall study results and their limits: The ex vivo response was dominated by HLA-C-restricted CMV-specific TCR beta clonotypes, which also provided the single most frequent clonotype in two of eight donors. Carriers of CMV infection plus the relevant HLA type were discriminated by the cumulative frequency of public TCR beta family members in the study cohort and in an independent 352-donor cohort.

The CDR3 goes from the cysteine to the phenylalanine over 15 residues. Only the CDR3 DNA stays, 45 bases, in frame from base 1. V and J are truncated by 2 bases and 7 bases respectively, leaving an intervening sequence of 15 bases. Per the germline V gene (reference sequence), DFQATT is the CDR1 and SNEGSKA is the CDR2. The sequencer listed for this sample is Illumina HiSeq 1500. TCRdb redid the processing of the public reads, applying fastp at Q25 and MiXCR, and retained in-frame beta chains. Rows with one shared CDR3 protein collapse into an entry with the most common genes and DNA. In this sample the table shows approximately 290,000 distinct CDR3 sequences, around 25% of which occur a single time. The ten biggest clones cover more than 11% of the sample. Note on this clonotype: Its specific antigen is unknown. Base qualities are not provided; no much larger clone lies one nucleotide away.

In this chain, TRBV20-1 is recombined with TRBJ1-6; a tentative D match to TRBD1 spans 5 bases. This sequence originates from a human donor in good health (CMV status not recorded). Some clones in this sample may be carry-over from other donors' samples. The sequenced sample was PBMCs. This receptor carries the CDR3 CSARPALQENSPLHF. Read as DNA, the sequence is TGCAGTGCTAGACCCGCCCTACAGGAGAATTCACCCCTCCACTTT.